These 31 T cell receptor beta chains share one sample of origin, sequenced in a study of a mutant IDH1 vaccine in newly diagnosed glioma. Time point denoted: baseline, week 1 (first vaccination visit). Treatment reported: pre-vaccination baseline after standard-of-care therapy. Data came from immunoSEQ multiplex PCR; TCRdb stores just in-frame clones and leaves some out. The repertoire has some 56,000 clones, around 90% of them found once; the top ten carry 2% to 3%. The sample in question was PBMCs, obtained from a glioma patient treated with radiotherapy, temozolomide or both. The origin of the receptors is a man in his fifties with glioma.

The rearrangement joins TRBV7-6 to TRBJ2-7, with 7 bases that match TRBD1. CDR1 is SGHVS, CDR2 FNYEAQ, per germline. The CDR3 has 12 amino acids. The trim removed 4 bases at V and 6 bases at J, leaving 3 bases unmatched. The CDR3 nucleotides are TGTGCCAGCAGCTCAGGGACAGCCGAGCAGTACTTC. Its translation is CASSSGTAEQYF.

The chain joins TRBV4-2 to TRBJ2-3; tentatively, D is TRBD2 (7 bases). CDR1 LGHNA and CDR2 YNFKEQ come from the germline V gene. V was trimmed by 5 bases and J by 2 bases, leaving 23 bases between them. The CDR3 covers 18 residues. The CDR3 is CASSTQEAGASYTDTQYF. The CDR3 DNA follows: TGTGCCAGCAGCACCCAGGAGGCGGGGGCCTCCTACACAGATACGCAGTATTTT.

The CDR3 sequence is CASSRVGTGELFF. The CDR3 DNA reads as TGCGCCAGCAGCCGCGTAGGCACCGGGGAGCTGTTTTTT. The rearrangement joins TRBV4-1 to TRBJ2-2; D call uncertain. The CDR3 loop spans 13 amino acids. V was shortened by 4 bases and J by 4 bases, with 7 bases between the two germline ends. Germline CDR1 MGHRA, CDR2 YSYEKL.

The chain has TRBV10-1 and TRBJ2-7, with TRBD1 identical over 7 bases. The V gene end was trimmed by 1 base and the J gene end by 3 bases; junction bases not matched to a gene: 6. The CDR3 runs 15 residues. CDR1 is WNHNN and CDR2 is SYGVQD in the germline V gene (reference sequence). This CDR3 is CASSEYNDRVYEQYF. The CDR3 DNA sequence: TGCGCCAGCAGTGAGTATAATGACAGGGTCTACGAGCAGTACTTC.

CDR3 sequence (DNA): TGTGCCAGCAGTTACCTTCGGCAGGGGGACGGGGAGCTGTTTTTT. Encoded protein: CASSYLRQGDGELFF. The chain recombines TRBV6-6 with TRBJ2-2; 7 bases fit TRBD1. The CDR3 covers 15 residues. The V gene end was trimmed by 2 bases and the J gene end by 7 bases; junction bases not matched to a gene: 7. Germline loops: CDR1 MNHNY, CDR2 SVGAGI (reference sequence).

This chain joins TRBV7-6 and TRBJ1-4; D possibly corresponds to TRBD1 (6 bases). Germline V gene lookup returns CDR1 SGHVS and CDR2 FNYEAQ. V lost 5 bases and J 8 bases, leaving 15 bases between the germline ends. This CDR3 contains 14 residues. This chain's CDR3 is CASSQGQGGEKLFF. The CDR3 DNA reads TGTGCCAGCAGCCAGGGGCAGGGAGGGGAAAAACTGTTTTTT.

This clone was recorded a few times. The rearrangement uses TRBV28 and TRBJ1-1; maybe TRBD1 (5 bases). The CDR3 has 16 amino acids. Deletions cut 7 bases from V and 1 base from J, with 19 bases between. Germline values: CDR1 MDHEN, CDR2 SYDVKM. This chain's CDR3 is CASKVLEGRTNTEAFF. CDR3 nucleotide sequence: TGTGCCAGCAAGGTTCTAGAGGGACGGACGAACACTGAAGCTTTCTTT.

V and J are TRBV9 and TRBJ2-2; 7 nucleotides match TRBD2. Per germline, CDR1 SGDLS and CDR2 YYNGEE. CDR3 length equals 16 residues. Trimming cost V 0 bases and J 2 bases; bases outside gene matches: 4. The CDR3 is CASSVASSGNTGELFF. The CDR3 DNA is TGTGCCAGCAGCGTAGCATCTAGCGGTAACACCGGGGAGCTGTTTTTT. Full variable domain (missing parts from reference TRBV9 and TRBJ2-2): DSGVTQTPKHLITATGQRVTLRCSPRSGDLSVYWYQQSLDQGLQFLIQYYNGEERAKGNILERFSAQQFPDLHSELNLSSLELGDSALYFCASSVASSGNTGELFFGEGSRLTVL.

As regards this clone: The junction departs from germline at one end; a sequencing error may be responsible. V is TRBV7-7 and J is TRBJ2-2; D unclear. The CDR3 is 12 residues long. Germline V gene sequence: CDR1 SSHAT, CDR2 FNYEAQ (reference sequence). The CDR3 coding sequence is TGTGCTAGCAGCTCCCTCACCGGGGAGCTGTTTTTT. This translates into CASSSLTGELFF.

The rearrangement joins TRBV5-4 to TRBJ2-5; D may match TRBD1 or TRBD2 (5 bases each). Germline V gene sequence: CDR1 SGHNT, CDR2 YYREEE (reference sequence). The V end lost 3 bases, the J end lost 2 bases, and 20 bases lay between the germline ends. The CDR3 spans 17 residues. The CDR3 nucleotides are TGTGCCAGCAGCTGGGGCGGGTTGGATAGAGGACAAGAGACCCAGTACTTC. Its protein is CASSWGGLDRGQETQYF.

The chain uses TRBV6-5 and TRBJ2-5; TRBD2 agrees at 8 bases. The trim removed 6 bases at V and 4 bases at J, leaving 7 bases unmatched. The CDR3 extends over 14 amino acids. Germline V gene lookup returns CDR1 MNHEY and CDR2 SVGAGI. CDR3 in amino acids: CASRLSGRRETQYF. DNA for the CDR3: TGTGCCAGCAGATTGAGCGGGAGAAGAGAGACCCAGTACTTC.

CDR3 bases: TGTGCCAGCATGCCGGGACAGACAGAAAACATTCAGTACTTC. It encodes CASMPGQTENIQYF. The V and J genes are TRBV5-4 and TRBJ2-4; TRBD1 agrees at 7 bases. This CDR3 region has 14 residues. The germline V gene encodes CDR1 SGHNT and CDR2 YYREEE (reference sequence). Losses at the gene ends were 6 bases for V and 5 bases for J; bases not matched to a gene: 8.

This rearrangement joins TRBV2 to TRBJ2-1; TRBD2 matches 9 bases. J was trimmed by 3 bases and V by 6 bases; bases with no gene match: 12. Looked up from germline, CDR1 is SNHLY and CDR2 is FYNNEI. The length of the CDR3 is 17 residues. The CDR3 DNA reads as TGTGCCAGCAGCCACAACCTAGCGGGAAGGGGCTACAATGAGCAGTTCTTC. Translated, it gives CASSHNLAGRGYNEQFF.

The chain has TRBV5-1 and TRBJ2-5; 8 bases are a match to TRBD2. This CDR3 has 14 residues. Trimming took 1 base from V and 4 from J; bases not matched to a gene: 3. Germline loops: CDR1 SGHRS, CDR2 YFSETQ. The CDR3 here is CASSLTGGRETQYF. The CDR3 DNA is TGCGCCAGCAGCTTGACGGGGGGGCGAGAGACCCAGTACTTC.

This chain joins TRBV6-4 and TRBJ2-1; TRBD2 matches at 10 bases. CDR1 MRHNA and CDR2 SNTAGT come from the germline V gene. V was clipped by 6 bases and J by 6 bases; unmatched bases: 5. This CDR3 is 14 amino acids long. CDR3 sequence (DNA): TGTGCCAGCAGCACCCAGCGGGGGGGCAATGAGCAGTTCTTC. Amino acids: CASSTQRGGNEQFF.

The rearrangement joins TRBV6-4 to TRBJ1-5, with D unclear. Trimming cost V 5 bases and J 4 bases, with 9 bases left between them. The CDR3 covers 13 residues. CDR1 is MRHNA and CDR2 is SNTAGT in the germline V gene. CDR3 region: CASSRTVNQPQHF. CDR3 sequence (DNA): TGTGCCAGCAGTCGGACCGTAAATCAGCCCCAGCATTTT.

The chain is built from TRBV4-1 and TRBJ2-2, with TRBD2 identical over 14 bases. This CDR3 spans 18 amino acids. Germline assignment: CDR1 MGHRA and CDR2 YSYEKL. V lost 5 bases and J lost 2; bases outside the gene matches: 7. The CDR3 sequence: CASSLRTSGGFNTGELFF. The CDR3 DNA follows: TGCGCCAGCAGCTTACGGACTAGCGGGGGGTTTAACACCGGGGAGCTGTTTTTT.

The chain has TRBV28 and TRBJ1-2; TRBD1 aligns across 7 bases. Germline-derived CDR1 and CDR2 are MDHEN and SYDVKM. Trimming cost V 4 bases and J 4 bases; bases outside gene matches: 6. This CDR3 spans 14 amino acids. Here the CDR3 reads CASSSGQSSYGYTF. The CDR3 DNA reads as TGTGCCAGCAGTTCGGGACAGAGCTCCTATGGCTACACCTTC.

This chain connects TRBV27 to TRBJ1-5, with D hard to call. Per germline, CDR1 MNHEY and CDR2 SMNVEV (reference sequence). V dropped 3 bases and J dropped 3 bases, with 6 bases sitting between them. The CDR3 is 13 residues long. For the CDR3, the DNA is TGTGCCAGCAGTTTTGCAACCAATCAGCCCCAGCATTTT. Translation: CASSFATNQPQHF.

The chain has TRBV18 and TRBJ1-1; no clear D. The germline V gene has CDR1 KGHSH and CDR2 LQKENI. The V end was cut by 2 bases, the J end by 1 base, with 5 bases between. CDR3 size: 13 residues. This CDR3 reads CASSPGQNTEAFF. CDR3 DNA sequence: TGTGCCAGCTCACCAGGCCAGAACACTGAAGCTTTCTTT.

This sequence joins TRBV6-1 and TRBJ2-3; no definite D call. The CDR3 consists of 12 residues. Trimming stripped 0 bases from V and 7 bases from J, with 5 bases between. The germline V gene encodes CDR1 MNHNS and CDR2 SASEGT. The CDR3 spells CASSEAVYTQYF. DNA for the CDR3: TGTGCCAGCAGTGAAGCGGTGTATACGCAGTATTTT.

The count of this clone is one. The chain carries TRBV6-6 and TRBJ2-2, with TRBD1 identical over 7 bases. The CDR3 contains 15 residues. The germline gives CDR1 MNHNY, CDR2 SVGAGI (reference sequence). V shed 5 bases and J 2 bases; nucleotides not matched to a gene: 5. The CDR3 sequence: CASSTRDSNTGELFF. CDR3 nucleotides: TGTGCCAGCAGTACCCGGGACAGTAACACCGGGGAGCTGTTTTTT.

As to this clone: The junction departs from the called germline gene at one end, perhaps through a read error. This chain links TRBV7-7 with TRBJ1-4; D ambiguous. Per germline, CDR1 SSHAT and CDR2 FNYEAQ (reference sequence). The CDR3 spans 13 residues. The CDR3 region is CASSLAEGEKLFF. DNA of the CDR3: TGTGCTAGCAGCTTAGCGGAGGGTGAAAAACTGTTTTTT.

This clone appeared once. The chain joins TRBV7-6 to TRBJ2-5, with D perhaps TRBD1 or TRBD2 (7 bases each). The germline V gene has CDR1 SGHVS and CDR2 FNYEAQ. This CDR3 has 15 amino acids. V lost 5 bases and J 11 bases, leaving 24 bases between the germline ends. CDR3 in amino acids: CASSHRGGPADLQYF. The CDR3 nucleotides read TGTGCCAGCAGCCACAGGGGAGGGCCAGCCGATCTTCAGTACTTC.

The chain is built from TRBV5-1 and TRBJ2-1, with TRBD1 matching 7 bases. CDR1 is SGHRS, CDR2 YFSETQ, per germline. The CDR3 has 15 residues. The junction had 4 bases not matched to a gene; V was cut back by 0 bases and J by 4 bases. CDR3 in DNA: TGCGCCAGCAGCTTGGCAGGACAGGAATACAATGAGCAGTTCTTC. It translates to CASSLAGQEYNEQFF.

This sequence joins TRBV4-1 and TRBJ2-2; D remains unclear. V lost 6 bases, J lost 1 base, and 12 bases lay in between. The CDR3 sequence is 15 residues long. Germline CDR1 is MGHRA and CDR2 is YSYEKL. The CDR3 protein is CASSDPGRNTGELFF. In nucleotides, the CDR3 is TGCGCCAGCAGTGATCCCGGGCGGAACACCGGGGAGCTGTTTTTT.

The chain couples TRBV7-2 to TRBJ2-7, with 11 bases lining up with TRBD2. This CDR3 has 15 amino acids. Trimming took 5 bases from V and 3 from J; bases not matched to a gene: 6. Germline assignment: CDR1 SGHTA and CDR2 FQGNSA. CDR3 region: CASSPGTSGHYEQYF. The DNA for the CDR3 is TGTGCCAGCAGCCCAGGGACTAGCGGACACTACGAGCAGTACTTC.

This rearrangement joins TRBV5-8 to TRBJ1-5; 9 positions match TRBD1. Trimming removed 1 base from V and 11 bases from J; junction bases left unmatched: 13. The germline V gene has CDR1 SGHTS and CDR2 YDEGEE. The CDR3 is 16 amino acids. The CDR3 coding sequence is TGTGCCAGCAGCTTGCGAAAGGGACAGGGTCTTCGGGCCCAGCATTTT. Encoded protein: CASSLRKGQGLRAQHF.

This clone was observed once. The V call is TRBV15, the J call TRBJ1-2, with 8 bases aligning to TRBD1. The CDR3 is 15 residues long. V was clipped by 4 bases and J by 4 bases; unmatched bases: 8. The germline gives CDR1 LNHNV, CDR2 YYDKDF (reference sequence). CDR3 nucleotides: TGTGCCACCAGCAAAGGACAGGGCCTCGGCTATGGCTACACCTTC. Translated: CATSKGQGLGYGYTF. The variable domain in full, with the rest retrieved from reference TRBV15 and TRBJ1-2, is DAMVIQNPRYQVTQFGKPVTLSCSQTLNHNVMYWYQQKSSQAPKLLFHYYDKDFNNEADTPDNFQSRRPNTSFCFLDIRSPGLGDTAMYLCATSKGQGLGYGYTFGSGTRLTVV.

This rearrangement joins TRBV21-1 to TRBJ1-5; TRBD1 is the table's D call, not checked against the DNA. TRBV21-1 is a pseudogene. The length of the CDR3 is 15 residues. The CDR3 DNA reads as TGTGCCAGCAGCGAACCAGGGGGTGGCAATCAGCCCCAGCATTTT. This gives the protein CASSEPGGGNQPQHF.

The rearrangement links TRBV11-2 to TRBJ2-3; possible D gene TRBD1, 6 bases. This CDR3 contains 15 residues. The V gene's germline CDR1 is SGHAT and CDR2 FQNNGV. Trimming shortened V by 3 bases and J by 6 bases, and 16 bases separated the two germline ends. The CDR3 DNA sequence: TGTGCCAGCAGCTTCTCCCATCAGGGGAGCGATACGCAGTATTTT. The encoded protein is CASSFSHQGSDTQYF.